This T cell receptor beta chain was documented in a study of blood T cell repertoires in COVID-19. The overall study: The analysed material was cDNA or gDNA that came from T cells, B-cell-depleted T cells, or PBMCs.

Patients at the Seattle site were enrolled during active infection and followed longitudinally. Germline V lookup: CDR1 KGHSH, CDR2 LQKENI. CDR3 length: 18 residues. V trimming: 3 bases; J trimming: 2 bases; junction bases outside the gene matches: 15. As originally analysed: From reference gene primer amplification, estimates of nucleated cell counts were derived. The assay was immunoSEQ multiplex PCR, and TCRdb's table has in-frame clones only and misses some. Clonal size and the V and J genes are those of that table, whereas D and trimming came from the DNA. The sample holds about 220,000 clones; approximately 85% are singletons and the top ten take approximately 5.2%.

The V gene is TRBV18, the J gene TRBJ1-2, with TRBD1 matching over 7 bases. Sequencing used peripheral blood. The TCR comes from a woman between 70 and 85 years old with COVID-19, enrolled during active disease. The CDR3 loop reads CASSPAPVVRQGNYGYTF. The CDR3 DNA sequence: TGTGCCAGCTCACCGGCCCCCGTTGTGAGACAGGGAAACTATGGCTACACCTTC.